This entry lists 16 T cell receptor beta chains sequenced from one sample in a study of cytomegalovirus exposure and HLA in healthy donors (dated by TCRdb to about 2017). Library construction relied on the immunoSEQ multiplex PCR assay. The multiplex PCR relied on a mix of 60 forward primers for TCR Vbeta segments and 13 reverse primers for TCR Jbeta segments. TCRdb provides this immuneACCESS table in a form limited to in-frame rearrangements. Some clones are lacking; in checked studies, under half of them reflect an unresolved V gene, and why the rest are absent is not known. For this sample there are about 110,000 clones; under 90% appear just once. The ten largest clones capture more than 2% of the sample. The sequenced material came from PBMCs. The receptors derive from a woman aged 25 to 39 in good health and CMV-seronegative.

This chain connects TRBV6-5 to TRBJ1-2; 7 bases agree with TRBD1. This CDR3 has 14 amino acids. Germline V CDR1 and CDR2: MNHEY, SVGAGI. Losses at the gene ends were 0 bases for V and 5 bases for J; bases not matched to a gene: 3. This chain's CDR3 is CASSYSSGQYGYTF. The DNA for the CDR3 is TGTGCCAGCAGTTACTCCTCGGGACAGTATGGCTACACCTTC.

The DNA for the CDR3 is TGTGCCAGTAGTATTGATAGCGGGAAGTCGGATACGCAGTATTTT. As protein: CASSIDSGKSDTQYF. The V gene is TRBV19, the J gene TRBJ2-3, with 8 bases lining up with TRBD2. J gave up 6 bases and V 3 bases, and 8 bases lay outside the gene matches. Germline CDR1 LNHDA, CDR2 SQIVND (reference sequence). CDR3 length equals 15 residues.

CDR3 in DNA: TGTGCCAGCAGTGAACCGGGACAGGGAAACACTGAAGCTTTCTTT. Its protein is CASSEPGQGNTEAFF. The V call is TRBV2, the J call TRBJ1-1, with 9 positions matching TRBD1. Trimming took 2 bases from V and 2 from J; bases not matched to a gene: 3. The CDR3 runs to 15 residues. CDR1 is SNHLY, CDR2 FYNNEI, per germline.

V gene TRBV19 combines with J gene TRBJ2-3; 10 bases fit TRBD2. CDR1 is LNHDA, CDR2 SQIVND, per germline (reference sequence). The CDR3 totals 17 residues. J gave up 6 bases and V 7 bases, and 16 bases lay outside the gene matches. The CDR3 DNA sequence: TGTGCCAGTACCCCGGATTTAGCGGGAGGACCACAGGATACGCAGTATTTT. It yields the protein CASTPDLAGGPQDTQYF.

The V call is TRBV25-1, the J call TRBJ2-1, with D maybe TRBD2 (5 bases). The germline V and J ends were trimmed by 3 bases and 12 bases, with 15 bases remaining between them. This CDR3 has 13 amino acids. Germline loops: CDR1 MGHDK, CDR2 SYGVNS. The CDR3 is CASSDYRDSRQFF. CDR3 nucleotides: TGTGCCAGCAGTGACTACCGGGATTCCAGGCAGTTCTTC.

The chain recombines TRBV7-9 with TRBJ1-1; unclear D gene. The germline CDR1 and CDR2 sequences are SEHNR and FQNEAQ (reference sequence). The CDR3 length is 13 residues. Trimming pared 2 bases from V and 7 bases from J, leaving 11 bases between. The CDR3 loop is CASSLFLSGEAFF. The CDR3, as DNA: TGTGCCAGCAGCTTATTTTTATCGGGTGAAGCTTTCTTT. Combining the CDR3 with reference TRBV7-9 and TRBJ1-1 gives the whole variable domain DTGVSQNPRHKITKRGQNVTFRCDPISEHNRLYWYRQTLGQGPEFLTYFQNEAQLEKSRLLSDRFSAERPKGSFSTLEIQRTEQGDSAMYLCASSLFLSGEAFFGQGTRLTVV.

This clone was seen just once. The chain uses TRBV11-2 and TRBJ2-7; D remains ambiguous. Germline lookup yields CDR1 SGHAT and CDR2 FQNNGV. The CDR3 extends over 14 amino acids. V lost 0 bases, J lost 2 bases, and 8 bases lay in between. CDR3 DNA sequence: TGTGCCAGCAGCTTAGATCTAGTTGCCTACGAGCAGTACTTC. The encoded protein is CASSLDLVAYEQYF.

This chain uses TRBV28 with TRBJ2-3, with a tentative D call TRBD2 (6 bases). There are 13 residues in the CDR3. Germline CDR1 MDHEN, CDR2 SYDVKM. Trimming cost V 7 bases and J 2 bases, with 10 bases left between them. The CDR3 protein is CASNPGATDTQYF. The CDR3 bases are TGTGCCAGCAATCCGGGAGCCACAGATACGCAGTATTTT.

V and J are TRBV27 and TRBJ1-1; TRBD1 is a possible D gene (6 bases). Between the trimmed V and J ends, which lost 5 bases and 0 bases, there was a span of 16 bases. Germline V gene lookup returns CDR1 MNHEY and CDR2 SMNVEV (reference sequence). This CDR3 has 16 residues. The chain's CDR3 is CASSPVTGNMNTEAFF. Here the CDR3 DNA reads TGTGCCAGCAGTCCCGTTACAGGGAACATGAACACTGAAGCTTTCTTT.

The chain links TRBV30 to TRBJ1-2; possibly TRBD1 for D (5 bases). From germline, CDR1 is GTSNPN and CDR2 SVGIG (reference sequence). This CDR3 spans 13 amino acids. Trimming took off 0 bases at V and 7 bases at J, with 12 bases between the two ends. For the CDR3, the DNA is TGTGCCTGGAGTGTACAGGTGAAAGGTGGCTACACCTTC. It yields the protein CAWSVQVKGGYTF. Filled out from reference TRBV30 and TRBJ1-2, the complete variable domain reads SQTIHQWPATLVQPVGSPLSLECTVEGTSNPNLYWYRQAAGRGLQLLFYSVGIGQISSEVPQNLSASRPQDRQFILSSKKLLLSDSGFYLCAWSVQVKGGYTFGSGTRLTVV.

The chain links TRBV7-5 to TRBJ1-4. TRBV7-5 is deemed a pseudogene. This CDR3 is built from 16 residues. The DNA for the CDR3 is TGTGTCAGAAGCTTTGAGGACGGGGTTCGGTGTGAAAAACTGTTTTTT. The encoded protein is CVRSFEDGVRCEKLFF.

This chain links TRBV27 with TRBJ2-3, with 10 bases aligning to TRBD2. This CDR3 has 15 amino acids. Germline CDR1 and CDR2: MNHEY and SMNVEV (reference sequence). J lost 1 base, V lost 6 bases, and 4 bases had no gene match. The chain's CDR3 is CASRGLASGTDTQYF. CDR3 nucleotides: TGTGCCAGCAGGGGACTAGCGTCGGGCACAGATACGCAGTATTTT.

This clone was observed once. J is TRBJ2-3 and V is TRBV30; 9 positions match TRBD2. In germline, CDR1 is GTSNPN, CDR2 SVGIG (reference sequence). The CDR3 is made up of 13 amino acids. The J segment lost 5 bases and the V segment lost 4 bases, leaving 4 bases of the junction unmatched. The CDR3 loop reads CAWTSGTEDTQYF. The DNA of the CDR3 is TGTGCCTGGACTAGCGGGACAGAAGATACGCAGTATTTT.

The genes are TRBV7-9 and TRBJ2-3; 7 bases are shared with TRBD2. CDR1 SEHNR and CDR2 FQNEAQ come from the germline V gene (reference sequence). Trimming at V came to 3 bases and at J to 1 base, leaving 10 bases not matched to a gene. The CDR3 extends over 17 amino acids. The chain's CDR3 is CASSFRDYRPRTDTQYF. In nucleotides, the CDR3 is TGTGCCAGCAGCTTCCGGGACTACCGACCCCGCACAGATACGCAGTATTTT. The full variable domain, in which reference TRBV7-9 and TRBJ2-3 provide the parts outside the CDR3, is DTGVSQNPRHKITKRGQNVTFRCDPISEHNRLYWYRQTLGQGPEFLTYFQNEAQLEKSRLLSDRFSAERPKGSFSTLEIQRTEQGDSAMYLCASSFRDYRPRTDTQYFGPGTRLTVL.

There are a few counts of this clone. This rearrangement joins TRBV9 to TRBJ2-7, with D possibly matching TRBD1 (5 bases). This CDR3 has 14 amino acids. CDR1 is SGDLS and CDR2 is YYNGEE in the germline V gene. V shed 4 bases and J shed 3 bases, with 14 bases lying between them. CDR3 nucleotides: TGTGCCAGCAGCTTACCCGGACAAGACTACGAGCAGTACTTC. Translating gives CASSLPGQDYEQYF.

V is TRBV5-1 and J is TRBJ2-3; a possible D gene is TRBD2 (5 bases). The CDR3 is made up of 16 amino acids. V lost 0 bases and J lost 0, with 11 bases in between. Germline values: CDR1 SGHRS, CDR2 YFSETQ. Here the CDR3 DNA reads TGCGCCAGCAGCTTGGAGGAGCGGAGTAGCACAGATACGCAGTATTTT. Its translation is CASSLEERSSTDTQYF.